The next 10 T cell receptor beta chains were all read from a single sample in a study of PD-L1 blockade in urothelial cancer. Time point specified: pretreatment peripheral blood. Repertoires were generated with immunoSEQ multiplex PCR, while TCRdb's copy carries only in-frame clones and drops some. The data contain more than 45,000 clones, about 81% of them seen just once; the ten biggest clones take up roughly 1.7%. Sequences were derived from PBMCs, sampled around atezolizumab (anti-PD-L1) treatment. The origin of the receptors is a man aged 50 or older with urothelial cancer.

The chain joins TRBV5-1 to TRBJ1-2; no clear D. CDR1 and CDR2 (germline): SGHRS, YFSETQ. Trimming removed 0 bases from V and 2 bases from J, with 5 bases in between. This CDR3 spans 13 amino acids. CDR3 amino acids: CASSLARNYGYTF. In DNA, the CDR3 is TGCGCCAGCAGCTTGGCCCGGAACTATGGCTACACCTTC.

The chain is built from TRBV6-4 and TRBJ2-6; 8 nucleotides agree with TRBD1. This CDR3 has 16 amino acids. With V trimmed by 6 bases and J by 1 base, 5 bases remained unmatched. Germline V gene lookup returns CDR1 MRHNA and CDR2 SNTAGT. The CDR3 spells CASSLRTGSGANVLTF. In DNA, the CDR3 is TGTGCCAGCAGCCTCAGGACAGGGTCTGGGGCCAACGTCCTGACTTTC.

This clone has a single count. The chain recombines TRBV6-1 with TRBJ1-1, with unresolved D. CDR1 is MNHNS, CDR2 SASEGT, per germline. V was pared by 7 bases and J by 0 bases, with 6 bases between. There are 12 residues in the CDR3. The CDR3 DNA reads as TGTGCCAGCACCCGAGTGAACACTGAAGCTTTCTTT. Translating it yields CASTRVNTEAFF.

On this clone itself: A read error may produce the germline difference seen at one junction end. In DNA, the CDR3 is TGTGCTAGCAGCTTAAAAGGGACTAGCGGGGAGCAGTTCTTC. Its translation is CASSLKGTSGEQFF. The rearrangement uses TRBV7-7 and TRBJ2-1; TRBD2 matches 12 bases. Germline loops: CDR1 SSHAT, CDR2 FNYEAQ (reference sequence). The CDR3 covers 14 residues.

This clone was counted only a few times. The rearrangement uses TRBV28 and TRBJ1-1; D perhaps matches TRBD1 (5 bases). This CDR3 region has 14 residues. V was shortened by 8 bases and J by 1 base, with 14 bases between the two germline ends. The germline gives CDR1 MDHEN, CDR2 SYDVKM. The CDR3 nucleotides read TGTGCCAGCTTGGGGGGAGGCGGGAACACTGAAGCTTTCTTT. It encodes CASLGGGGNTEAFF.

The CDR3 DNA follows: TGTGCCAGCAGCAGCCGGACTAGCGGTTACAATGAGCAGTTCTTC. Residues: CASSSRTSGYNEQFF. The chain recombines TRBV5-4 with TRBJ2-1; 10 bases agree with TRBD2. Germline V gives CDR1 SGHNT, CDR2 YYREEE (reference sequence). Trimming took 4 bases from V and 4 from J; bases not matched to a gene: 5. The CDR3 runs to 15 residues. The entire variable domain, with the rest obtained from reference TRBV5-4 and TRBJ2-1, is as follows: ETGVTQSPTHLIKTRGQQVTLRCSSQSGHNTVSWYQQALGQGPQFIFQYYREEENGRGNFPPRFSGLQFPNYSSELNVNALELDDSALYLCASSSRTSGYNEQFFGPGTRLTVL.

The J gene is TRBJ2-2, the V gene TRBV6-5; 7 bases align to TRBD1. CDR3 length: 15 amino acids. In germline, CDR1 is MNHEY, CDR2 SVGAGI. V lost 6 bases to trimming and J lost 4 bases; unmatched junction nucleotides: 8. The CDR3 protein is CASRSRGQLTGELFF. The CDR3, as DNA: TGTGCCAGCAGGTCTAGGGGACAGCTCACCGGGGAGCTGTTTTTT.

The chain links TRBV5-1 to TRBJ1-2; D is unclear. The CDR3 has 12 residues. Trimming removed 2 bases from V and 8 bases from J, with 10 bases in between. CDR1 is SGHRS and CDR2 is YFSETQ in the germline V gene. In DNA form, the CDR3 reads TGCGCCAGCAGCTTAGCCACGACAGGCTACACCTTC. Translating gives CASSLATTGYTF.

The V call is TRBV6-4, the J call TRBJ1-2; D gene ambiguous. The V end lost 3 bases, the J end lost 4 bases, and 27 bases lay between the germline ends. The length of the CDR3 is 19 residues. Germline V CDR1 and CDR2: MRHNA, SNTAGT. CDR3: CASSEFISVEAESLYGYTF. CDR3 nucleotides: TGTGCCAGCAGTGAGTTTATCTCGGTAGAGGCAGAGTCTCTCTATGGCTACACCTTC.

The V call is TRBV5-1, the J call TRBJ2-7, with 10 bases aligning to TRBD2. The J segment lost 3 bases and the V segment lost 2 bases, leaving 5 bases of the junction unmatched. The CDR3 sequence is 15 residues long. CDR1 SGHRS and CDR2 YFSETQ come from the germline V gene. The CDR3 bases are TGCGCCAGCAGCTTAATAGCGGGAGGTTACTACGAGCAGTACTTC. This gives the protein CASSLIAGGYYEQYF.